This T cell receptor (beta chain) was sequenced for a study of cytomegalovirus exposure and HLA in healthy donors. CDR1 and CDR2 (germline): WNHNN, SYGVQD (reference sequence). Trimming removed 3 bases from V and 8 bases from J, with 13 bases in between. The CDR3 consists of 14 residues. The sample holds a few counts of this clone. The PCR employed 60 Vbeta primers together with 13 Jbeta primers. Repertoires were generated with immunoSEQ multiplex PCR, while TCRdb's copy carries only in-frame clones and drops some. The repertoire holds fewer than 110,000 clones, with 79% as singletons. The rearrangement uses TRBV10-1 and TRBJ1-4; no definite D call. This TCR was recovered from a man aged 50 to 60 in good health and CMV-seropositive. The source material was PBMCs. The CDR3 coding sequence is TGCGCCAGCAGTGAAGAACGGGGTTTCGAAAAACTGTTTTTT. The encoded protein is CASSEERGFEKLFF.